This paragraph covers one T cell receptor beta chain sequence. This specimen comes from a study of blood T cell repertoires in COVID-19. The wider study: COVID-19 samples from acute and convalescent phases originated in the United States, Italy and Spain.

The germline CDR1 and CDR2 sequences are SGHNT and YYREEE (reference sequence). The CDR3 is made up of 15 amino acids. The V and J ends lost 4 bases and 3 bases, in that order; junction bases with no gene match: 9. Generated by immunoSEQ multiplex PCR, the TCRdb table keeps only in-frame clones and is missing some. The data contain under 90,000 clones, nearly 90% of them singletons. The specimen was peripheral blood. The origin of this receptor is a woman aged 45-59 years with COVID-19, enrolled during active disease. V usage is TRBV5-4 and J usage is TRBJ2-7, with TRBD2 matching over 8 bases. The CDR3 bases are TGTGCCAGCAGCGCCCAACTAGCGGAAAGCTACGAGCAGTACTTC. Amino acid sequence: CASSAQLAESYEQYF.